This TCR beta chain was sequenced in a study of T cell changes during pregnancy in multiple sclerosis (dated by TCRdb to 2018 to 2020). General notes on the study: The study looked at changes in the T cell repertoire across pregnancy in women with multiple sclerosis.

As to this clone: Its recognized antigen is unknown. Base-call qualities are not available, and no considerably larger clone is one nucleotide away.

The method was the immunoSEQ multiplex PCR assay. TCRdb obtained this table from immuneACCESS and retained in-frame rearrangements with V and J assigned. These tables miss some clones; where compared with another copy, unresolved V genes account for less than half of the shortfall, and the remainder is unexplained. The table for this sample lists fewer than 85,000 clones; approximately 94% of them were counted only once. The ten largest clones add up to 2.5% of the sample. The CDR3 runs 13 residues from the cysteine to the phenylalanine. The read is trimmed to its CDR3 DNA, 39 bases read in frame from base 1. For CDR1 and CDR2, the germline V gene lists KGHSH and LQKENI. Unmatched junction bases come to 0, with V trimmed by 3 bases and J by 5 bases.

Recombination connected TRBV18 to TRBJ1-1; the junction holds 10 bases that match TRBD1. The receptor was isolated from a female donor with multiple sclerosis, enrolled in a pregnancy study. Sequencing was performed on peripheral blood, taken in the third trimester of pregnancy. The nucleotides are TGTGCCAGCTCACCGGGACAGGGGACTGAAGCTTTCTTT. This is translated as CASSPGQGTEAFF. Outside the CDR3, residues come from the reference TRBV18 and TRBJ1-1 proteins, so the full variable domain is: NAGVMQNPRHLVRRRGQEARLRCSPMKGHSHVYWYRQLPEEGLKFMVYLQKENIIDESGMPKERFSAEFPKEGPSILRIQQVVRGDSAAYFCASSPGQGTEAFFGQGTRLTVV.